Described below is a single TCR beta chain sequence and its context. Its antigen is currently unknown. The sample belongs to a study of beta chain features in type 1 diabetes. Germline CDR1 SGHRS, CDR2 YFSETQ. Trimming took 1 base from V and 0 from J, leaving 8 bases between them. The CDR3 contains 15 residues. Study-wide results and limits: The cDNA sequencing approach could over-represent high-TCR-expressing cells. Patients with type 1 diabetes showed fewer VDJ junction insertions and more deletions.

All of the isolated RNA was reverse transcribed, so expressed TCRB transcripts were sequenced. Repertoires were generated with immunoSEQ multiplex PCR, while TCRdb's copy carries only in-frame clones and drops some. Of 240,000 or so clones in the sample, less than 35% are singletons; the top ten hold around 4%. Sequencing was performed on central memory CD4+ T cells from blood. The chain recombines TRBV5-1 with TRBJ2-1; D uncertain. This TCR derives from a young man in good health. CDR3 amino acids: CASSLSLSSYNEQFF. Here the CDR3 DNA reads TGCGCCAGCAGCTTGTCGCTGAGCTCCTACAATGAGCAGTTCTTC.